Included here is one T cell receptor beta chain sequence, with context. What antigen it recognizes has not been identified. No base quality values were provided; no much bigger clone lies one nucleotide off. This sample was taken from a study of tumor-infiltrating lymphocytes in localized non-small cell lung cancer (TCRdb year 2021). At the level of the whole study: Patients whose samples were collected after neoadjuvant chemotherapy, as well as both smokers and never-smokers and several histologies, were included in the cohort. The paired tumor versus uninvolved lung comparison of immunoSEQ T-cell fraction included about 54 patients. Resected tumor tissue and uninvolved lung tissue described as non-adjacent to the tumor were contributed by each patient, with both tissues obtained from the same patient. The same patients underwent several integrated assays, with TCR sequencing performed together with flow cytometry, multiplex immunofluorescence, RNA-seq, exome sequencing and proteomics. The overall ICON cohort was composed of around 150 surgical patients with localized non-small cell lung cancer whose tumors were resected. What the study reported, not specific to this receptor: Because different pieces of the same tissue were used for different assays, technical variation could not be separated from intratumor heterogeneity. Higher T cell infiltration in tumors than in uninvolved lung tissue was supported by TCRbeta sequencing, consistent with immunofluorescence CD3 counts. TCR-derived T-cell fraction did not differ between the flow cytometry-defined immunotypes IM1 (good prognosis) and IM2 (poor prognosis). Assay coverage differed among patients according to how much tissue was available, so only a subset of the cohort had TCR sequencing.

The T-cell fraction in tumor and uninvolved lung tissue was obtained from TCR sequencing using the immunoSEQ assay. The authors' pipeline ran thus. For survival analysis, patients were split into high (upper tertile) and low (lower two tertiles) T-cell fraction groups and compared by log-rank test. A signed-rank test was used to test differences in T-cell fraction between paired tumor and uninvolved lung samples. Not all clones reach the TCRdb copy of this immuneACCESS table, which keeps in-frame sequences only. Checked studies attribute under half of the gap to unresolved V genes and leave the rest unexplained. That table is the source of V, J and clone size, and D and trimming were worked out from the DNA. The sample records 3,000 or so clones, about 75% of which are singletons. Clones ranked in the top ten supply around 16% of the sample. Patient enrollment in ICON started in the first half of 2016, and the final patient was enrolled in the second half of 2018. In a subcohort of 65 to 85 patients, fresh tumor and matched uninvolved tissue were collected for in-depth immune analyses, with TCR sequencing among those analyses. DNA for TCR sequencing was isolated from bulk tissue, and no cell sorting was done.

The germline V gene (reference sequence) sets CDR1 to SGHKS and CDR2 to YYEKEE. Measured from the cysteine to the phenylalanine, the CDR3 is 15 residues long. Here the CDR3 DNA is all that survives: 45 bases in frame from base 1. V is cut by 0 bases and J by 0 bases, and the space between the germline ends is 7 bases. This chain is built from TRBV5-5 and TRBJ1-3; the D gene is not confidently resolved. The sample was uninvolved lung tissue not adjacent to the tumor. The TCR comes from a human donor with non-small cell lung cancer. The CDR3 reads CASSLEGGSGNTIYF. The sequenced DNA is TGTGCCAGCAGCTTGGAGGGAGGCTCTGGAAACACCATATATTTT.